This T cell receptor (beta chain) is drawn from a study of T-cell reconstitution after alpha-beta-depleted transplantation in children. Library preparation (for TCRbeta) was performed with unique molecular identifiers. TCRdb analysed the PCR reads with MiXCR anew, one entry per CDR3 protein. The sample includes about 540,000 distinct CDR3 sequences, roughly 18% of them seen just once. V was shortened by 4 bases and J by 4 bases, with 11 bases between the two germline ends. From germline, CDR1 is MGHRA and CDR2 YSYEKL. The CDR3 covers 14 residues. The input for sequencing was PBMCs from the stem cell graft donor, taken from the stem cell graft. This receptor was taken from a human donor who donated a stem cell graft to a child with acute lymphoblastic leukemia. The chain recombines TRBV4-1 with TRBJ1-3, with no clear D. CDR3 sequence (DNA): TGCGCCAGCAGCCTTGGCCTTAGGGGAAACACCATATATTTT. Protein sequence: CASSLGLRGNTIYF.